This passage covers 13 T cell receptor beta chains from one sample sequenced in a study of post-analysis software for immune sequencing data. These receptors have no known antigen. Study-level results: A few TRBV segments appeared more often in patients than in controls, and TRBV5-6, TRBV5-1 and TRBV20-1 were among these.

Tagging with unique molecular identifiers was a feature of the TCR beta cDNA libraries. TCRdb redid the calling of the PCR reads with MiXCR, one entry per CDR3 protein. The table includes 750,000 to 950,000 distinct CDR3 sequences, approximately 57% detected once. Sequencing input: blood. The receptors come from a girl under 18 with multiple sclerosis.

CDR3 in DNA: TGCAGCGTTGGAATGAGACTAGCGGATGTCACAGATACGCAGTATTTT. Translating gives CSVGMRLADVTDTQYF. The rearrangement links TRBV29-1 to TRBJ2-3; the match to TRBD2 covers 9 bases. The length of the CDR3 is 16 residues. CDR1 is SQVTM and CDR2 is ANQGSEA in the germline V gene. J lost 2 bases, V lost 4 bases, and 10 bases had no gene match.

The rearrangement links TRBV18 to TRBJ1-2; D may be TRBD1 (6 bases). The V end lost 6 bases, the J end lost 0 bases, and 11 bases lay between the germline ends. The CDR3 has 14 residues. Germline-derived CDR1 and CDR2 are KGHSH and LQKENI. CDR3 residues: CASSPGASNYGYTF. The CDR3 bases are TGTGCCAGCTCCCCGGGGGCTTCTAACTATGGCTACACCTTC. Looking up the rest from reference TRBV18 and TRBJ1-2 gives the full variable domain: NAGVMQNPRHLVRRRGQEARLRCSPMKGHSHVYWYRQLPEEGLKFMVYLQKENIIDESGMPKERFSAEFPKEGPSILRIQQVVRGDSAAYFCASSPGASNYGYTFGSGTRLTVV.

The chain is built from TRBV7-6 and TRBJ1-1; 9 nucleotides align to TRBD1. With V trimmed by 4 bases and J by 6 bases, 15 bases remained unmatched. CDR1 is SGHVS and CDR2 is FNYEAQ in the germline V gene. This CDR3 spans 17 amino acids. The CDR3 sequence is CASSSLPGQGIGAEAFF. Written as DNA, the CDR3 is TGTGCCAGCAGCTCGCTCCCGGGACAGGGAATAGGTGCTGAAGCTTTCTTT.

The CDR3 DNA is TGCGCCAGCAGCTTGGCCGGGACGGCCTACACCTTC. Translation: CASSLAGTAYTF. V is TRBV5-1 and J is TRBJ1-2; tentatively, D is TRBD1 (5 bases). V was shortened by 0 bases and J by 10 bases, with 10 bases between the two germline ends. Germline CDR1 SGHRS, CDR2 YFSETQ. CDR3 length: 12 residues.

The chain uses TRBV27 and TRBJ1-6; D possibly corresponds to TRBD1 (6 bases). The CDR3 consists of 15 residues. The germline V gene has CDR1 MNHEY and CDR2 SMNVEV (reference sequence). Trimming took off 4 bases at V and 10 bases at J, with 17 bases between the two ends. The CDR3 region has the DNA TGTGCCAGCAGTTGGGCCCGGGGGGCGCAATCACCCCTCCACTTT. It encodes CASSWARGAQSPLHF.

This clonotype was detected only once. At one of its ends the junction is not consistent with the germline gene, which may arise from a read error. The chain joins TRBV5-5 to TRBJ1-6, with 8 bases lining up with TRBD1. Germline V gene sequence: CDR1 SGHKS, CDR2 YYEKEE (reference sequence). The CDR3 runs 15 residues. The CDR3: CASSTGTGRNPPLHF. In DNA, the CDR3 is TGTGCCAGCAGCACCGGGACAGGCCGTAATCCACCCCTCCACTTT.

The chain carries TRBV6-6 and TRBJ1-1; 12 positions match TRBD1. CDR1 and CDR2 (germline): MNHNY, SVGAGI (reference sequence). There are 14 residues in the CDR3. Unmatched junction bases numbered 6, after V lost 5 bases and J lost 8 bases. Written as DNA, the CDR3 is TGTGCCAGCAGTAACACCGGGACAGGGGGCGAAGCTTTCTTT. It translates to CASSNTGTGGEAFF.

The chain uses TRBV29-1 and TRBJ2-7, with 7 bases identical to TRBD2. The CDR3 extends over 13 amino acids. V trimming: 6 bases; J trimming: 1 base; junction bases outside the gene matches: 6. In germline, CDR1 is SQVTM, CDR2 ANQGSEA. Written as DNA, the CDR3 is TGCAGCGTGGAGGGGACTACGTCCTACGAGCAGTACTTC. Amino acid sequence: CSVEGTTSYEQYF.

This clonotype was found once. The rearrangement joins TRBV5-1 to TRBJ1-1; no clear D gene. Germline loops: CDR1 SGHRS, CDR2 YFSETQ. The CDR3 extends over 14 amino acids. V was shortened by 4 bases and J by 0 bases, with 10 bases between the two germline ends. In DNA form, the CDR3 reads TGCGCCAGCAGCAGGCGGGTCATGAACACTGAAGCTTTCTTT. It encodes CASSRRVMNTEAFF.

The table lists this clonotype with a count of one. The junction and the germline gene differ at one end; a read error may be behind it. This rearrangement joins TRBV9 to TRBJ2-7, with TRBD1 matching 7 bases. From germline, CDR1 is SGDLS and CDR2 YYNGEE. This CDR3 contains 15 residues. DNA of the CDR3: TGTGCCAGCAGCGTAGCAAGGGGGCCTTCCTACGGGCAGTACTTC. Protein product: CASSVARGPSYGQYF.

The V and J genes are TRBV20-1 and TRBJ2-7, with TRBD2 matching 8 bases. The CDR3 is 14 amino acids. Trimming at V came to 5 bases and at J to 2 bases, leaving 8 bases not matched to a gene. Germline lookup yields CDR1 DFQATT and CDR2 SNEGSKA (reference sequence). CDR3 protein: CSAGDSGKTYEQYF. The CDR3 DNA follows: TGCAGTGCTGGGGATAGCGGGAAAACCTACGAGCAGTACTTC.

This clonotype was recorded a few times. This chain joins TRBV5-5 and TRBJ1-2, with D possibly TRBD1 on 6 matching bases. This CDR3 contains 14 residues. V was shortened by 0 bases and J by 4 bases, with 10 bases between the two germline ends. CDR1 is SGHKS and CDR2 is YYEKEE in the germline V gene (reference sequence). The CDR3 DNA reads as TGTGCCAGCAGCTTGGACACAGGGAGCTATGGCTACACCTTC. It codes for CASSLDTGSYGYTF.

The chain employs TRBV21-1 and TRBJ2-7. TRBV21-1 is classified as a pseudogene. The CDR3 spans 16 residues. The CDR3 DNA sequence: TGTGCCAGCAGCCCCGACATGTCAGGAAACACCTACGAGCAGTACTTC. This translates into CASSPDMSGNTYEQYF.